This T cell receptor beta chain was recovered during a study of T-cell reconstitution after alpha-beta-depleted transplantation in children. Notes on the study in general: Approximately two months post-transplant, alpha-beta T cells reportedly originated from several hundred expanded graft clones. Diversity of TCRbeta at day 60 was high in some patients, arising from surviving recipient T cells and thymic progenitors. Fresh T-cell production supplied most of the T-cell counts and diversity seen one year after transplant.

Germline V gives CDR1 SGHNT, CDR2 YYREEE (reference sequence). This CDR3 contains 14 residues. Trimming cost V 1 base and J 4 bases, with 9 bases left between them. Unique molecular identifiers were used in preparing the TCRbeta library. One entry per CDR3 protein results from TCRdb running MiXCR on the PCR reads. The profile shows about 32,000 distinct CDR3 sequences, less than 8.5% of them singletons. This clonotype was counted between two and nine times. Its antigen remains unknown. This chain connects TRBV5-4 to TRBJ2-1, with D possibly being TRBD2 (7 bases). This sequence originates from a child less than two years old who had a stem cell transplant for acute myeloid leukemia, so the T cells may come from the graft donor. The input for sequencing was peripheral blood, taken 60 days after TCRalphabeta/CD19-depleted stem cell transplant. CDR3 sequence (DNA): TGTGCCAGCAGCTTGAGGGGGGGTTACAATGAGCAGTTCTTC. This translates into CASSLRGGYNEQFF.